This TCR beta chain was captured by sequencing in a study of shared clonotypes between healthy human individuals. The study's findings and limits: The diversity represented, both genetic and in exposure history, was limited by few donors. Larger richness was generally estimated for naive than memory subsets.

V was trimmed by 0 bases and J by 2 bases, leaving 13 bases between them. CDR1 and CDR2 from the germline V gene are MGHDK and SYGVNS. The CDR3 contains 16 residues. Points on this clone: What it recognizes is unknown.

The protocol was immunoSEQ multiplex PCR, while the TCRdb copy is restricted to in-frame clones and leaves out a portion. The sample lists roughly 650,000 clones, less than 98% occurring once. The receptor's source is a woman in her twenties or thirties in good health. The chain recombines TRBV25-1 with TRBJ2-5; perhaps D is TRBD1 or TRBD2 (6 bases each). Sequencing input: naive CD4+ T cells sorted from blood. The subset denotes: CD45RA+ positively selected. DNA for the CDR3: TGTGCCAGCAGTGAATATAGGGGGGCCCCTCAAGAGACCCAGTACTTC. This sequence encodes CASSEYRGAPQETQYF.